This T cell receptor (beta chain) originates from a study of regulatory T cells in long-lasting Graves disease. The sample's time point: newly diagnosed GD, antithyroid drugs for less than 3 months. Generation of the TCR library employed RNA extracted from PBMCs. CDR1 and CDR2 (germline): MNHNS, SASEGT. This CDR3 is 14 amino acids long. V lost 6 bases and J lost 2, with 11 bases in between. CDR3-region Arm-PCR and iRepertoire HTBI primers produced the TCR beta libraries. From the multiplex PCR reads, TCRdb called clonotypes with MiXCR, one entry per CDR3 protein. The table shows 450,000 to 650,000 distinct CDR3 sequences, with roughly 15% occurring only once. The data also belong to a second study, concerning T cells in Graves' hyperthyroidism and ophthalmopathy.

The specimen was peripheral blood mononuclear cells (PBMCs), collected at new diagnosis, from a patient treated with antithyroid drugs. The TCR sequence derives from a woman aged 40-65 years with Graves disease. The J gene is TRBJ2-1, the V gene TRBV6-1; D is possibly TRBD2 (5 bases). CDR3 amino acids: CASSLGLAYNEQFF. The CDR3 region has the DNA TGTGCCAGCAGCCTCGGACTGGCCTACAATGAGCAGTTCTTC.